This T cell receptor (beta chain) was identified during a study of blood T cell repertoires in COVID-19. There are 15 residues in the CDR3. V was shortened by 0 bases and J by 3 bases, with 12 bases between the two germline ends. CDR1 SGHTS and CDR2 YDEGEE come from the germline V gene. This table comes from immunoSEQ multiplex PCR, and its TCRdb copy is limited to in-frame clones, with some not included. The profile shows 350,000 to 400,000 clones, roughly nine tenths of them singletons. The genes are TRBV5-8 and TRBJ1-1; D ambiguous. This clonotype originated in a man younger than 35 who had recovered from COVID-19. Sequenced sample: PBMCs or T cells enriched from blood (not recorded which). The DNA of the CDR3 is TGTGCCAGCAGCTTGGGGTTTACGGGGTACACTGAAGCTTTCTTT. Encoded protein: CASSLGFTGYTEAFF.